This paragraph reports one T cell receptor beta chain. The junction departs from the called germline gene at one end, perhaps through a read error. The data stem from a study of tumor-infiltrating lymphocytes in primary liver carcinoma. The V gene's germline CDR1 is SGHDN and CDR2 FVKESK. The CDR3 covers 11 residues. Co-extraction of both nucleic acids (RNA and DNA) used about 17-31 mg of unsorted bulk tissue. At sampling, these chronic HBV carriers had received no treatment. Starting from 500 ng of total RNA, TCR beta cDNA was produced with a primer in the constant region. Sequencing libraries for TCR beta derived from three nested multiplex PCR rounds that used slightly modified ARM-PCR. TRBV1-TRBV30 forward primers paired with a C-beta reverse primer were used in the first two PCR rounds, which ran roughly 10 cycles each. TCRdb reprocessed the multiplex PCR reads with MiXCR, giving one entry per CDR3 protein. Among more than 100,000 distinct CDR3 sequences listed, approximately 68% were seen once.

The gene calls are TRBV14 and TRBJ2-7; unclear D gene. This TCR came from a woman aged 55-75 years with primary liver carcinoma and hepatitis B virus infection. Sequencing used tumor-adjacent normal liver tissue. The CDR3 loop is CARSHLYEQYF. In DNA form, the CDR3 reads TGTGCCAGAAGCCATCTCTACGAGCAGTACTTC.